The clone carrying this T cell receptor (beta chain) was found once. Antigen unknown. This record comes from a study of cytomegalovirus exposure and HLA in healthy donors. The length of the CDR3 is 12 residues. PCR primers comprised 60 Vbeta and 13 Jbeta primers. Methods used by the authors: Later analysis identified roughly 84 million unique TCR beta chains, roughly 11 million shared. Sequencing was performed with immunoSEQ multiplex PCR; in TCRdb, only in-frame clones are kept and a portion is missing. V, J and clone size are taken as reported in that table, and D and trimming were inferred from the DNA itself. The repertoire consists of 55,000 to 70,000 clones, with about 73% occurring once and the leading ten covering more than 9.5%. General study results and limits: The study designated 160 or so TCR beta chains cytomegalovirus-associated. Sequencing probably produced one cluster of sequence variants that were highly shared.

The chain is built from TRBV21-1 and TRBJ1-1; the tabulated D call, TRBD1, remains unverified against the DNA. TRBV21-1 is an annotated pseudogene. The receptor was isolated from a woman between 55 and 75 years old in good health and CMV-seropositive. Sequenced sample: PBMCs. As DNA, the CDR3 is TGTGCCAGCCCAGGGGGGAGCGATGAAGCTTTCTTT. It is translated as CASPGGSDEAFF.